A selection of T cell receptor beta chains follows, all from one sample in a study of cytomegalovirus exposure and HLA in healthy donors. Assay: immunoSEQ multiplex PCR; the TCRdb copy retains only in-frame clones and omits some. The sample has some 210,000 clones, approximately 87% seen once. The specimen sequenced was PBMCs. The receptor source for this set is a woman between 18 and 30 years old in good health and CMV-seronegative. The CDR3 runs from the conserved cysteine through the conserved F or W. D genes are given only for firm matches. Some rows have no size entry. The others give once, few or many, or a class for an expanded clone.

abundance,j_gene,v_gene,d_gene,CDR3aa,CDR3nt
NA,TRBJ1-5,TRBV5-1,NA,CASSEGWGDQPQHF,TGCGCCAGCAGCGAGGGCTGGGGCGATCAGCCCCAGCATTTT
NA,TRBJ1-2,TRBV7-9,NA,CASSLGRPYGYTF,TGTGCCAGCAGCTTGGGACGGCCCTATGGCTACACCTTC
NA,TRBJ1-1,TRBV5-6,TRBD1,CASSLEARTGGGPEAFF,TGTGCCAGCAGCTTGGAAGCCAGGACAGGGGGCGGCCCTGAAGCTTTCTTT
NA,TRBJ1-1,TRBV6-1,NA,CASSEFGVLNTEAFF,TGTGCCAGCAGTGAATTCGGGGTCCTGAACACTGAAGCTTTCTTT
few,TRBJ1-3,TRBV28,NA,CASSRSYTGASRNTIYF,TGTGCCAGCAGCCGCAGTTACACGGGGGCGAGTCGAAACACCATATATTTT
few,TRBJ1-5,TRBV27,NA,CASSPTRNSNQPQHF,TGTGCCAGCAGCCCGACACGAAACTCCAATCAGCCCCAGCATTTT
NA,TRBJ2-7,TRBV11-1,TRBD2,CASGGMAGAYEQYF,TGTGCCAGCGGTGGAATGGCGGGAGCCTACGAGCAGTACTTC
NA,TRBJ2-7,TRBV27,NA,CASGGGPVEQYF,TGTGCCAGCGGGGGGGGCCCCGTCGAGCAGTACTTC
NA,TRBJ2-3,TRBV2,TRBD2,CASSVSGGTDTQYF,TGTGCCAGCAGTGTAAGCGGGGGGACAGATACGCAGTATTTT
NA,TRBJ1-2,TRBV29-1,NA,CSVETGVGYGYTF,TGCAGCGTTGAAACGGGGGTCGGCTATGGCTACACCTTC
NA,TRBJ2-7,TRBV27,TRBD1,CATKTGEAREQYF,TGTGCCACCAAGACAGGGGAGGCGAGGGAGCAGTACTTC
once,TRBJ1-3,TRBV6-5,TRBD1,CASSDRVAGNTIYF,TGTGCCAGCAGCGACAGGGTAGCTGGAAACACCATATATTTT
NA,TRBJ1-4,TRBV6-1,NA,CASVGQGKPNEKLFF,TGTGCCAGCGTCGGGCAGGGGAAACCTAATGAAAAACTGTTTTTT
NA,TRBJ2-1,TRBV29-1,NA,CSGQGGNEQFF,TGCAGCGGTCAAGGGGGTAATGAGCAGTTCTTC
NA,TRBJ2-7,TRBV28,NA,CASSPLQSGEQYF,TGTGCCAGCAGCCCCCTGCAGTCGGGCGAGCAGTACTTC
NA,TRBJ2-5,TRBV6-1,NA,CASSLASFGTQYF,TGTGCCAGCAGTCTTGCCTCATTTGGGACCCAGTACTTC
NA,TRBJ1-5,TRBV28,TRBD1,CASSLKGARGQPQHF,TGTGCCAGCAGTTTAAAGGGGGCGCGCGGTCAGCCCCAGCATTTT
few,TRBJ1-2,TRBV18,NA,CASSPDSKLGYTF,TGTGCCAGCTCACCAGACAGTAAGCTTGGCTACACCTTC
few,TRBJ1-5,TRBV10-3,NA,CAISPQENQPQHF,TGTGCCATCAGTCCCCAGGAGAATCAGCCCCAGCATTTT
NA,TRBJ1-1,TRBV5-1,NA,CASSTGLLNTEAFF,TGCGCCAGCAGCACTGGACTCCTGAACACTGAAGCTTTCTTT
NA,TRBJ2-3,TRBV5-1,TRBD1,CASSLTGTGGRDTQYF,TGCGCCAGCAGCTTGACTGGGACAGGGGGCCGCGATACGCAGTATTTT
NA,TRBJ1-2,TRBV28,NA,CASSLDRRYGYTF,TGTGCCAGCAGTTTGGACAGACGCTATGGCTACACCTTC
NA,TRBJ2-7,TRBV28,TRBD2,CASSSSGTSGRSGYEQYF,TGTGCCAGCAGTTCATCTGGGACTAGCGGGAGAAGTGGCTACGAGCAGTACTTC
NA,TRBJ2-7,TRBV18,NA,CASSPPTGVSYEQYF,TGTGCCAGCTCACCCCCAACCGGGGTCTCCTACGAGCAGTACTTC
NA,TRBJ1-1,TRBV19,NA,CASRDGRLNTEAFF,TGTGCCAGTAGGGATGGACGGTTGAACACTGAAGCTTTCTTT
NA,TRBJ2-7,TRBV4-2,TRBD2,CASSTKREVAHEQYF,TGTGCCAGCAGCACCAAGCGGGAGGTTGCCCACGAGCAGTACTTC
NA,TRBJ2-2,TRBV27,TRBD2,CASSLLAGGVGTGELFF,TGTGCCAGCAGTTTATTAGCGGGGGGAGTAGGGACCGGGGAGCTGTTTTTT
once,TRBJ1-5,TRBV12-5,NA,CASGSTGLTSNQPQHF,TGTGCTAGTGGTTCCACCGGACTAACCAGCAATCAGCCCCAGCATTTT
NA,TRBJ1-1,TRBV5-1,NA,CASSLGGPSNTEAFF,TGCGCCAGCAGCTTGGGGGGGCCGTCGAACACTGAAGCTTTCTTT
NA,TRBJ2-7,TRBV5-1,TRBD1,CASSFTGGPSYEQYF,TGCGCCAGCAGCTTTACAGGGGGCCCCTCCTACGAGCAGTACTTC
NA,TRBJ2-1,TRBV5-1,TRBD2,CASHRLAGGSSYNEQFF,TGCGCCAGCCACAGACTAGCGGGGGGGAGCTCCTACAATGAGCAGTTCTTC
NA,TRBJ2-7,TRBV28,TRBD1,CASSDPGQGGYEQYF,TGTGCCAGCAGCGACCCGGGACAGGGTGGATACGAGCAGTACTTC
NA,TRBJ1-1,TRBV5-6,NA,CASSPRLGGTEAFF,TGTGCCAGCAGCCCCCGATTGGGGGGCACTGAAGCTTTCTTT
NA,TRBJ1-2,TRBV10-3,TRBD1,CAISTVGQGAYGYTF,TGTGCCATCAGTACAGTCGGACAGGGGGCTTATGGCTACACCTTC
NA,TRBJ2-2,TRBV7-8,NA,CASSLVQANTGELFF,TGTGCCAGCAGCTTGGTACAGGCGAACACCGGGGAGCTGTTTTTT